This TCR beta chain was found in a study of ipilimumab plus nivolumab after autologous stem cell transplantation. The ends were cut back, 4 bases at V and 10 bases at J, with 18 bases in the middle. The CDR3 spans 15 residues. Germline assignment: CDR1 SGDLS and CDR2 YYNGEE. The repertoire was sequenced with immunoSEQ multiplex PCR; TCRdb's copy has only in-frame clones and lacks some. The repertoire holds 15,000 to 20,000 clones, about three quarters seen once, with under 25% in the top ten. This sequence was found in a male donor with diffuse large B-cell lymphoma. The chain links TRBV9 to TRBJ1-6; D gene unclear. The sequencing here drew on PBMCs, taken in a trial of ipilimumab plus nivolumab as post-transplant consolidation. The DNA of the CDR3 is TGTGCCAGCAGCTCCCGGGGAGGAACGGGGTCACCCCTCCACTTT. Its protein product is CASSSRGGTGSPLHF.